This T cell receptor (beta chain) was sequenced during a study of cytomegalovirus exposure and HLA in healthy donors. Points on this clone: Its antigen is not known.

The V and J ends lost 7 bases and 0 bases, in that order; junction bases with no gene match: 2. CDR3 length: 14 residues. Germline values: CDR1 ENHRY, CDR2 SYGVKD. Whole-study findings and limits: Judged likely to be a sequencing artifact was a cluster of highly shared sequence variants.

The PCR had 60 Vbeta and 13 Jbeta primers. Sequenced by immunoSEQ multiplex PCR; TCRdb stores in-frame clones only, minus some. The repertoire holds 100,000 to 150,000 clones, roughly 80% seen once, with around 3.5% in the top ten. The receptor comes from a man aged 30 to 45 in good health and CMV-seronegative. V and J are TRBV10-3 and TRBJ2-2; 7 bases match TRBD1. The sample consisted of PBMCs. The CDR3 region is CAIKGAANTGELFF. The CDR3 nucleotides read TGTGCCATCAAGGGGGCGGCGAACACCGGGGAGCTGTTTTTT.